This paragraph covers one T cell receptor (beta chain) sequence. There is no known antigen for this receptor. The cysteine opens and the phenylalanine closes a CDR3 of 17 amino acids. No nucleotide data were recorded. Taken from the germline V gene, the CDR1 and CDR2 loops are SGHRS and YFSETQ. Sequenced using a NextSeq 550. The Human TCR Profiling Kit (MiLaboratory) was used to prepare UMI-labeled 5' RACE TRB cDNA libraries. cDNA synthesis used the entire amount of extracted RNA, and PCR amplification then used the entire amount of cDNA produced. The libraries were made side by side, with each library going through the same number of PCR cycles. On the authors' methods: About 50,000 +/- 9,200 unique UMI-labeled TRB cDNA molecules per library were extracted with MIGEC and MiXCR, with at least two reads per UMI required. An average of approximately 40,000 +/- 10,000 functional in-frame TRB CDR3 nucleotide clonotypes without stop codons was found per library. After each sample was downsampled to 5000 UMI-labeled TRB molecules, VDJtools was used to calculate diversity metrics such as normalized Shannon-Wiener and Chao1. For the central five CDR3 residues, VDJtools calculated physicochemical properties weighted by clonotype size, namely interaction energy, strength, volume and Kidera factor 4. TCRdb reprocessed the public reads and reports one entry per CDR3 protein sequence, without DNA. Clone size and V and J calls follow TCRdb, not the original study. This sample's table carries approximately 100,000 distinct CDR3 sequences. Clones ranked in the top ten supply about 0.34% of the sample.

The entry originates in a study of CXCR3-negative and CXCR3-positive naive CD8 T cells (dated by TCRdb to between 2017 and 2020). Study-level background: In total, about 135 million TRB reads were obtained, or roughly 1.5 +/- 0.3 million reads per library. The diversity and physicochemical repertoire analyses included ten to eleven donors pooled from two independent experiments. The TRBV-TRBJ cluster analysis covered naive subsets from a handful of donors and memory cells from 3 donors. What the study reported, not specific to this receptor: Compared with CXCR3-negative naive cells, CXCR3-positive naive cells had TRB CDR3s with higher hydrophobicity (lower Kidera factor 4), lower energy, and higher strength and volume indices. Repertoire diversity was comparably high in both naive subsets but much lower in memory CD8+ T cells. TRBV-TRBJ usage was similar between naive CXCR3-negative and CXCR3-positive cells from the same donor, while memory cells showed distinct patterns. Freshly isolated PBMCs were used for most assays because CXCR3 expression went down partially after cryopreservation. Because surface CD5, which is linked to self-reactivity in mice, was comparable between the naive subsets, TCR interaction strength was also inferred from TRB CDR3 physicochemical properties.

For every CD8+ T cell subset, some 310,000 cells were flow-sorted straight into RLT lysis buffer, and each subset was sorted in triplicate. To exclude memory contaminants, naive CD8+ T cells were stringently defined as CD45RO-CCR7+CD27+CD95-. Using standard density gradient centrifugation, peripheral blood mononuclear cells were isolated from buffy coats. Naive CXCR3-negative and CXCR3-positive CD8+ T cells were flow-sorted on a FACSAria III. An RNeasy Mini Kit was used to extract total RNA from the sorted cells. The receptor chain draws on TRBV5-1 and TRBJ2-5; TCRdb names TRBD2, which stays unverified in the absence of DNA. The TCR sequence derives from a human donor in good health. Some clones in this sample may be carry-over from other donors' samples. The specimen was naive CXCR3+ CD8+ T cells from blood. The intended sense of this specimen's cell subset or site label: CD45RO-CCR7+CD27+CD95- naive CD8+ T cells expressing CXCR3 (TNR3+). The CDR3 region has the sequence CASSSWTSGVDQETQYF.